The 7 T cell receptor beta chains listed next were all sequenced from one sample in a study of cytomegalovirus exposure and HLA in healthy donors. PCR involved 60 Vbeta and 13 Jbeta primers. TCRdb's copy holds only in-frame clones and misses some; the assay was immunoSEQ multiplex PCR. Of approximately 270,000 clones detected, roughly 80% appear once; the ten largest clones hold less than 0.4%. The sample comprised PBMCs. The receptors come from a girl between 2 and 10 years old in good health and CMV-seronegative.

This clone was recorded a few times. The chain uses TRBV10-3 and TRBJ2-3, with D possibly being TRBD1 (6 bases). Trimming stripped 5 bases from V and 2 bases from J, with 11 bases between. The CDR3 is made up of 14 amino acids. The germline CDR1 and CDR2 sequences are ENHRY and SYGVKD. The CDR3 here is CAISRDTLTDTQYF. CDR3 nucleotides: TGTGCCATCAGTCGGGACACTCTCACAGATACGCAGTATTTT.

The DNA for the CDR3 is TGCAGCGTCGGCAATTACAGGGGGCGGTCAGATACGCAGTATTTT. As protein: CSVGNYRGRSDTQYF. V is TRBV29-1 and J is TRBJ2-3; 9 bases fit TRBD1. This CDR3 is 15 amino acids long. Per the germline V gene, CDR1 is SQVTM and CDR2 is ANQGSEA. V shed 6 bases and J 4 bases; nucleotides not matched to a gene: 11.

This rearrangement joins TRBV5-5 to TRBJ1-2; D unclear. Germline CDR1 is SGHKS and CDR2 is YYEKEE (reference sequence). V lost 0 bases to trimming and J lost 6 bases, with 21 bases between them. The CDR3 is 17 amino acids. Written as DNA, the CDR3 is TGTGCCAGCAGCTTGGGATTGGGGAGGCTTATAATTGATGGCTACACCTTC. Translating gives CASSLGLGRLIIDGYTF.

The V and J genes are TRBV5-4 and TRBJ2-1; 9 bases align to TRBD2. The CDR3 extends over 17 amino acids. CDR1 SGHNT and CDR2 YYREEE come from the germline V gene (reference sequence). J lost 5 bases, V lost 0 bases, and 9 bases had no gene match. CDR3 nucleotides: TGTGCCAGCAGCTTGGGGGGAAGACTAGCGGACGACAATGAGCAGTTCTTC. Translation: CASSLGGRLADDNEQFF.

This clone has more than one count but fewer than ten. The chain couples TRBV9 to TRBJ2-1; D may be TRBD1 (9 bases). This CDR3 spans 19 amino acids. Trimming pared 4 bases from V and 9 bases from J, leaving 32 bases between. Germline V gene sequence: CDR1 SGDLS, CDR2 YYNGEE. In nucleotides, the CDR3 is TGTGCCAGCAGCACAGGACAGGGGAGTTCCGAGCGGGAGCATAGTGAGCAGTTCTTC. Its protein is CASSTGQGSSEREHSEQFF.

Details on this clone: In the same sample, other DNA sequences code for this CDR3. V and J are TRBV9 and TRBJ2-1; 13 bases align to TRBD2. The germline V gene has CDR1 SGDLS and CDR2 YYNGEE. The CDR3 runs 15 residues. The V gene end was trimmed by 4 bases and the J gene end by 7 bases; junction bases not matched to a gene: 5. The CDR3 DNA reads as TGTGCCAGCAGCCCCAGGACTAGCGGGAGAAATGAGCAGTTCTTC. Its translation: CASSPRTSGRNEQFF.

This rearrangement joins TRBV28 to TRBJ2-7; TRBD1 aligns across 7 bases. From germline, CDR1 is MDHEN and CDR2 SYDVKM. Unmatched junction bases numbered 6, after V lost 1 base and J lost 0 bases. This CDR3 is built from 16 residues. The CDR3 reads CASSLSLRQGSYEQYF. The CDR3 DNA is TGTGCCAGCAGTTTATCCCTCCGACAGGGCTCCTACGAGCAGTACTTC.